The clone carrying this TCR beta chain was counted only a few times. This sample stems from a study of blood T cell repertoires in COVID-19. The method was immunoSEQ multiplex PCR; TCRdb's version includes in-frame clones alone and lacks a portion of them. The sample has tens of thousands of clones; 65% to 80% are singletons. Between the trimmed V and J ends, which lost 4 bases and 7 bases, there was a span of 10 bases. CDR1 is MNHEY, CDR2 SMNVEV, per germline (reference sequence). The CDR3 loop spans 12 amino acids. This sequence joins TRBV27 and TRBJ1-1, with TRBD1 as a possible D gene (6 bases). The clonotype originates from a man between 25 and 39 years old with COVID-19, enrolled during active disease. Sequenced input: peripheral blood. DNA for the CDR3: TGTGCCAGCAGTTCTAACAGGGTTGAAGCTTTCTTT. Protein product: CASSSNRVEAFF.